This T cell receptor beta chain stems from a study of T cell repertoires in cytomegalovirus infection. Study overall: In the study, CMV epitopes included recently identified HLA-C-restricted and well-studied HLA-B-restricted ones. Public signatures in TCR beta pointed to CMV infection and matching HLA type.

TCRdb reprocessed the reads with MiXCR, giving one entry per CDR3 protein. Altogether just under 500,000 distinct CDR3 sequences are present, around 35% being singletons, with the ten largest covering about 17%. Germline CDR1 SGHVS, CDR2 FNYEAQ. The CDR3 extends over 16 amino acids. Trimming stripped 4 bases from V and 3 bases from J, with 16 bases between. This clonotype occurred many times. The antigen is not known. Whole-study results and caveats: CMV-specific TCR beta clonotypes restricted by HLA-C were the ones dominating the ex vivo response.

This TCR was recovered from a human donor in good health (CMV status not recorded). Some clones in this sample may be carry-over from other donors' samples. Sample: cultured PBMCs, taken from culture after CMV antigen stimulation. This chain links TRBV7-6 with TRBJ2-1, with a possible D match to TRBD1 (5 bases). CDR3 bases: TGTGCCAGCAGCTCTCCCCAGTCGGACAACTACAATGAGCAGTTCTTC. It encodes CASSSPQSDNYNEQFF.